The sample holds a few counts of the clone carrying this T cell receptor beta chain. The antigen is unknown. By 5'RACE template switching, TCR cDNA was produced, with a universal primer site and UMIs added in the process. TCRdb redid the calling of the 5' RACE reads with MiXCR, one entry per CDR3 protein. The top ten hold 15% of the sample, which has 610,000 or so distinct CDR3 sequences, around 12% seen once. These data belong to a study of T cells after yellow fever vaccination. With 4 bases removed from V and 1 base from J, the gap between germline ends came to 11 bases. CDR1 and CDR2 (germline): SGHDN, FVKESK. The CDR3 is made up of 15 amino acids. General study findings and limits: Secondary responses were weaker yet peaked faster, day 5 versus 15.

The sample was PBMCs, taken on the day of the yellow fever booster vaccination. This rearrangement joins TRBV14 to TRBJ1-3; D unresolved. The TCR was taken from a man younger than 45 who received the YFV17D yellow fever vaccine. The CDR3 DNA reads as TGTGCCAGCAGCCCTATGGTCCGGTCTGGAAACACCATATATTTT. It specifies CASSPMVRSGNTIYF.